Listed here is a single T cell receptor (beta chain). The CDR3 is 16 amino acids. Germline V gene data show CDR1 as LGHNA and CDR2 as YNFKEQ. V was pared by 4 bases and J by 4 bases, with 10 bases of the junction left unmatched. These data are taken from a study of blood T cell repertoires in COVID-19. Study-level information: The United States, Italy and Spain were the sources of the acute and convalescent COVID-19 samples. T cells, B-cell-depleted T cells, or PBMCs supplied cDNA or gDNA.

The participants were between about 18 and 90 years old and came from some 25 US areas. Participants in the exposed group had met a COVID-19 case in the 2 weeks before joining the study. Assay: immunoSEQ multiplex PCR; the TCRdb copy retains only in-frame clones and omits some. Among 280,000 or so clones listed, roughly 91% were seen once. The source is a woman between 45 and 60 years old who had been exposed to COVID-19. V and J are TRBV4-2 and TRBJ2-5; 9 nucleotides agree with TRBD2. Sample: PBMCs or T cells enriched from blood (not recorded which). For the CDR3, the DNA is TGTGCCAGCAGCCGGGCGGGGGGGGCGGTAGGAGAGACCCAGTACTTC. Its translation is CASSRAGGAVGETQYF.